The T cell receptor beta chain described here comes from a study of shared clonotypes between healthy human individuals. Assay: immunoSEQ multiplex PCR; the TCRdb copy retains only in-frame clones and omits some. Altogether about 470,000 clones are present, around 79% being singletons, with the ten largest covering 13%. This clone came up once. Trimming left V 7 bases short and J 3 bases short, with 13 bases between. This CDR3 contains 13 residues. Germline lookup yields CDR1 MDHEN and CDR2 SYDVKM. The sequenced material came from PBMCs. This TCR was recovered from a middle-aged woman in good health. Some clones in this sample may be carry-over from other donors' samples. The chain recombines TRBV28 with TRBJ2-7; a possible D gene is TRBD1 (6 bases). This chain's CDR3 is CASNPPQGYEQYF. CDR3 nucleotide sequence: TGTGCCAGCAACCCACCACAGGGCTACGAGCAGTACTTC.